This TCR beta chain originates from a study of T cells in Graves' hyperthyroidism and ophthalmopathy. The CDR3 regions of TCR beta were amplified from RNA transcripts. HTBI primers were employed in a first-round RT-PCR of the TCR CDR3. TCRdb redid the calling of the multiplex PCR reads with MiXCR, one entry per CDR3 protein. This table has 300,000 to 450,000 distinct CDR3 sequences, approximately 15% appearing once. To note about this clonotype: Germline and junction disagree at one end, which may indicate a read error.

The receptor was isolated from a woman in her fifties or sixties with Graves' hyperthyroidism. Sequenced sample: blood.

The CDR3 DNA follows: TGCGCCAGCAGCTTGGCCGGGTCCAACTATGGCAACACCTTC. Residues: CASSLAGSNYGNTF. The rearrangement joins TRBV5-1 to TRBJ1-2; D unclear. Germline lookup yields CDR1 SGHRS and CDR2 YFSETQ. The CDR3 is made up of 14 amino acids.